Reported below is one T cell receptor (beta chain). The sample is drawn from a study of blood T cell repertoires in COVID-19. Overall study context: Both acute and convalescent COVID-19 samples were obtained from the United States, Italy and Spain. Sample material is recorded as cDNA or gDNA derived from T cells, B-cell-depleted T cells, or PBMCs.

Profiling relied on immunoSEQ multiplex PCR, and the TCRdb table lists in-frame clones only, not all of them. The sample comprises approximately 44,000 clones, about 90% of which are singletons, and 4.3% rests with the top ten. The sequence came from a man between 60 and 75 years old with acute or convalescent COVID-19. The sequenced sample consisted of peripheral blood.

The CDR3, as DNA: TGTGCCAGCAGCTTAATAGCGGGGGCAGGGGGAGAGACCCAGTACTTC. This codes for CASSLIAGAGGETQYF. The genes are TRBV7-2 and TRBJ2-5, with 9 bases aligning to TRBD2. J gave up 4 bases and V 2 bases, and 8 bases lay outside the gene matches. Germline values: CDR1 SGHTA, CDR2 FQGNSA. This CDR3 is built from 16 residues.